Below, 23 T cell receptor beta chains from the same sample are listed, as sequenced in a study of CD8 T cells in ankylosing spondylitis. Study-level results: Roughly eight highly homologous variants made up a TCR beta motif that seemed to typify ankylosing spondylitis blood.

Their antigen targets remain unknown. TCRdb itself ran the 5' RACE reads through MiXCR, one entry per CDR3 protein. The repertoire holds about 540,000 distinct CDR3 sequences, with roughly 13% as singletons. The sample was blood, either unsorted or a sorted T cell fraction (not recorded which). These receptors came from a male donor with ankylosing spondylitis.

V gene TRBV24-1 combines with J gene TRBJ2-3; no reliable D call. This CDR3 contains 15 residues. Germline V gene sequence: CDR1 KGHDR, CDR2 SFDVKD. V lost 4 bases, J lost 0 bases, and 10 bases lay in between. This chain's CDR3 is CATSDGPQSTDTQYF. In DNA, the CDR3 is TGTGCCACCAGTGACGGACCTCAGAGCACAGATACGCAGTATTTT.

The rearrangement uses TRBV20-1 and TRBJ2-4; TRBD2 is a possible D gene (7 bases). The V gene lost 0 bases and the J gene lost 3 bases, with 15 bases spanning the gap. Per germline, CDR1 DFQATT and CDR2 SNEGSKA (reference sequence). This CDR3 spans 16 amino acids. CDR3 bases: TGCAGTGCTAGAGATGGGGGGGGCTTGGGCAAAAACATTCAGTACTTC. It is translated as CSARDGGGLGKNIQYF.

In its sample, this clonotype was seen a few times. V is TRBV5-1 and J is TRBJ2-5, with 7 nucleotides matching TRBD2. CDR3 size: 16 residues. V shed 3 bases, J shed 3 bases, and the junction held 11 bases outside the gene matches. Looked up from germline, CDR1 is SGHRS and CDR2 is YFSETQ. CDR3 nucleotide sequence: TGCGCCAGCAGCTCTCGGCATTCCGGGGGGAAAGAGACCCAGTACTTC. Translated, it gives CASSSRHSGGKETQYF.

The V and J genes are TRBV4-2 and TRBJ2-4, with a tentative D call TRBD1 (6 bases). The V end lost 0 bases, the J end lost 0 bases, and 18 bases lay between the germline ends. Germline V gives CDR1 LGHNA, CDR2 YNFKEQ. This CDR3 has 19 residues. CDR3 DNA sequence: TGTGCCAGCAGCCAAGAGCCAGGGGCTACATATTTAGCCAAAAACATTCAGTACTTC. It translates to CASSQEPGATYLAKNIQYF.

This clonotype was found many times. V usage is TRBV18 and J usage is TRBJ2-2; D not certain. Germline CDR1 and CDR2: KGHSH and LQKENI. The CDR3 length is 13 residues. V gave up 2 bases and J gave up 8 bases, with 9 bases separating them. CDR3 DNA: TGTGCCAGCTCACCAGATTCTGAGGGGGAGCTGTTTTTT. Its translation: CASSPDSEGELFF.

The count of this clonotype is one. The V call is TRBV15, the J call TRBJ2-4; the D gene is possibly TRBD2 (7 bases). CDR1 LNHNV and CDR2 YYDKDF come from the germline V gene (reference sequence). The CDR3 contains 14 residues. V was pared by 5 bases and J by 11 bases, with 19 bases between. This CDR3 is CATSPRSGEGVQYF. DNA for the CDR3: TGTGCCACCAGCCCCCGTTCTGGGGAGGGGGTTCAGTACTTC. The variable domain in full, with the rest retrieved from reference TRBV15 and TRBJ2-4, is DAMVIQNPRYQVTQFGKPVTLSCSQTLNHNVMYWYQQKSSQAPKLLFHYYDKDFNNEADTPDNFQSRRPNTSFCFLDIRSPGLGDTAMYLCATSPRSGEGVQYFGAGTRLSVL.

To note about this clonotype: A much larger clone is a single base away; this may be a read error. V and J are TRBV15 and TRBJ2-2; 8 bases agree with TRBD2. Germline V lookup: CDR1 LNHNV, CDR2 YYDKDF (reference sequence). This CDR3 contains 16 residues. The CDR3 reads CATSRELAGNTGEMFF. CDR3 coding DNA: TGTGCCACCAGCAGAGAATTAGCGGGGAACACCGGGGAGATGTTTTTT.

This clonotype occurred many times. This chain uses TRBV10-3 with TRBJ1-1; no clear D gene. This CDR3 has 12 residues. CDR1 ENHRY and CDR2 SYGVKD come from the germline V gene. V lost 2 bases and J lost 7, with 8 bases in between. The CDR3 loop reads CAISEGTYEAFF. The DNA of the CDR3 is TGTGCCATCAGTGAGGGAACATATGAAGCTTTCTTT.

At least ten counts were recorded for this clonotype. This chain links TRBV2 with TRBJ1-4, with D perhaps TRBD1 (6 bases). The germline V gene encodes CDR1 SNHLY and CDR2 FYNNEI. Trimming stripped 4 bases from V and 0 bases from J, with 9 bases between. This CDR3 has 15 amino acids. Here the CDR3 DNA reads TGTGCCAGCAGTGCACAGGGCTCAACTAATGAAAAACTGTTTTTT. It specifies CASSAQGSTNEKLFF.

Written as DNA, the CDR3 is TGTGCCACCAGCAGGGGACTAGCGAACAATGAGCAGTTCTTC. This encodes CATSRGLANNEQFF. This chain connects TRBV15 to TRBJ2-1; 10 bases map to TRBD2. CDR3 size: 14 residues. Germline CDR1 and CDR2: LNHNV and YYDKDF (reference sequence). The V gene end was trimmed by 3 bases and the J gene end by 5 bases; junction bases not matched to a gene: 1.

As to this clonotype: A much bigger clone sits one base away, suggesting this may be a read error. V and J are TRBV7-9 and TRBJ2-5, with D possibly TRBD1 on 6 matching bases. Germline-derived CDR1 and CDR2 are SEHNR and FQNEAQ (reference sequence). The CDR3 spans 11 residues. V lost 1 base and J lost 11, with 8 bases in between. CDR3 nucleotides: TGTGCCAGCAGCTTAGGGGGACAACAGTACTTC. Its protein product is CASSLGGQQYF. Drawing the rest from reference TRBV7-9 and TRBJ2-5, the complete variable domain is DTGVSQNPRHKITKRGQNVTFRCDPISEHNRLYWYRQTLGQGPEFLTYFQNEAQLEKSRLLSDRFSAERPKGSFSTLEIQRTEQGDSAMYLCASSLGGQQYFGPGTRLLVL.

The chain has TRBV15 and TRBJ2-1; D remains ambiguous. This CDR3 has 14 residues. Germline V gives CDR1 LNHNV, CDR2 YYDKDF (reference sequence). Between the trimmed V and J ends, which lost 0 bases and 5 bases, there was a span of 8 bases. CDR3 in DNA: TGTGCCACCAGCAGAGAGACCTGGGACAATGAGCAGTTCTTC. It specifies CATSRETWDNEQFF.

The gene calls are TRBV3-1 and TRBJ1-2; D not certain. Germline-derived CDR1 and CDR2 are LGHDT and YNNKEL (reference sequence). V lost 1 base to trimming and J lost 9 bases, with 12 bases between them. The CDR3 covers 13 residues. The CDR3: CASSQGQSLSYTF. The CDR3 region has the DNA TGTGCCAGCAGCCAAGGTCAGAGCCTGAGCTACACCTTC.

This clonotype was seen at least ten times. The gene calls are TRBV12-5 and TRBJ2-2, with D possibly TRBD2 on 5 matching bases. This CDR3 region has 17 residues. Germline CDR1 reads LGHNT; CDR2 reads FRNRAP. V lost 5 bases, J lost 0 bases, and 16 bases lay in between. For the CDR3, the DNA is TGTGCTAGTGGTCCTTCCGCCAGCGGCCCGAACACCGGGGAGCTGTTTTTT. This codes for CASGPSASGPNTGELFF.

This clonotype was recorded a few times. The chain combines TRBV11-2 with TRBJ2-5; the D call may be TRBD1 or TRBD2 (7 bases each). The V gene's germline CDR1 is SGHAT and CDR2 FQNNGV. Trimming took 3 bases from V and 1 from J, leaving 12 bases between them. CDR3 length: 15 amino acids. The CDR3 sequence: CASSFPGGGQETQYF. The DNA for the CDR3 is TGTGCCAGCAGCTTCCCAGGGGGGGGCCAAGAGACCCAGTACTTC.

This clonotype was found a few times. The gene calls are TRBV20-1 and TRBJ2-5; 12 bases are a match to TRBD2. Germline lookup yields CDR1 DFQATT and CDR2 SNEGSKA (reference sequence). The CDR3 has 17 amino acids. With 0 bases clipped from V and 4 bases from J, the junction kept 9 bases outside the gene matches. As DNA, the CDR3 is TGCAGTGCTAGAGATTCCCTAGCGGGAGGGCGGGGAGAGACCCAGTACTTC. Its protein product is CSARDSLAGGRGETQYF.

The chain joins TRBV4-2 to TRBJ1-4; D remains unclear. Trimming stripped 1 base from V and 4 bases from J, with 16 bases between. The CDR3 is 17 residues long. Germline values: CDR1 LGHNA, CDR2 YNFKEQ. For the CDR3, the DNA is TGTGCCAGCAGCCAAGGGTCTATAAACGAACTTAATGAAAAACTGTTTTTT. Residues: CASSQGSINELNEKLFF.

Comments on this clonotype: Relative to the germline gene, one junction end is altered; a read error may explain this. The gene calls are TRBV7-9 and TRBJ1-5; D is possibly TRBD1 (5 bases). Germline CDR1 reads SEHNR; CDR2 reads FQNEAQ (reference sequence). CDR3 length: 16 residues. CDR3 sequence reads: CASSFLRDGTDQPQLF. CDR3 bases: TGTGCCAGCAGTTTCCTACGGGACGGGACCGATCAGCCCCAGCTTTTT.

The rearrangement uses TRBV20-1 and TRBJ1-2; D possibly corresponds to TRBD1 (6 bases). The V and J ends lost 3 bases and 8 bases respectively, with 19 bases between them. The CDR3 contains 14 residues. In germline, CDR1 is DFQATT, CDR2 SNEGSKA (reference sequence). The CDR3 DNA is TGCAGTGCTAGTTCGGGGGGGCTGATGGGCGGCTACACCTTC. It encodes CSASSGGLMGGYTF.

This clonotype was found many times. The chain joins TRBV4-1 to TRBJ1-1, with a tentative D call TRBD1 (5 bases). CDR3 length: 14 amino acids. Germline V gives CDR1 MGHRA, CDR2 YSYEKL. Trimming left V 0 bases short and J 2 bases short, with 7 bases between. The CDR3 DNA follows: TGCGCCAGCAGCCAAGATAGGGGAAACACTGAAGCTTTCTTT. Its translation: CASSQDRGNTEAFF.

The chain carries TRBV10-3 and TRBJ2-1, with TRBD1 matching 7 bases. CDR1 and CDR2 (germline): ENHRY, SYGVKD. V lost 3 bases and J lost 10; bases outside the gene matches: 9. The length of the CDR3 is 14 residues. CDR3 bases: TGTGCCATCAGTGATGGTGACAGGGTCTCCGAGCAGTTCTTC. This codes for CAISDGDRVSEQFF.

The chain combines TRBV20-1 with TRBJ2-1; TRBD2 aligns across 16 bases. This CDR3 comprises 14 residues. With 6 bases clipped from V and 9 bases from J, the junction kept 5 bases outside the gene matches. The germline V gene encodes CDR1 DFQATT and CDR2 SNEGSKA (reference sequence). The CDR3 region has the DNA TGCAGTGCCACCGGGACTAGCGGGAGGGTTGAGCAGTTCTTC. It yields the protein CSATGTSGRVEQFF.

The CDR3 spells CASSQDKAGDIGYTF. The DNA for the CDR3 is TGTGCCAGCAGCCAAGATAAGGCAGGGGATATTGGCTACACCTTC. The chain links TRBV3-1 to TRBJ1-2; D perhaps matches TRBD1 (6 bases). The ends were cut back, 0 bases at V and 7 bases at J, with 15 bases in the middle. Per germline, CDR1 LGHDT and CDR2 YNNKEL (reference sequence). The length of the CDR3 is 15 residues.